One T cell receptor (beta chain) is described in this entry. The data belong to a study of OX40 agonist ivuxolimab in advanced cancers. Germline-derived CDR1 and CDR2 are SGHVS and FQNEAQ. The CDR3 spans 15 residues. V was pared by 1 base and J by 0 bases, with 7 bases between. This table comes from immunoSEQ multiplex PCR, and its TCRdb copy is limited to in-frame clones, with some not included. The sample records around 95,000 clones, 85% to 95% being singletons. The starting material was CD4+ or CD8+ T cells sorted from blood, obtained in a trial of the OX40 agonist ivuxolimab. V is TRBV7-8 and J is TRBJ1-3, with D uncertain. The source of this sequence is an adult with an advanced solid tumor such as melanoma, head and neck, liver or kidney cancer. The CDR3, as DNA: TGTGCCAGCAGCTTAGACGGCAACTCTGGAAACACCATATATTTT. This gives the protein CASSLDGNSGNTIYF.